Shown below are 3 T cell receptor beta chains from a single sample sequenced in a study of cytomegalovirus exposure and HLA in healthy donors. It was with 60 Vbeta and 13 Jbeta primers that the PCR ran. Clones were read by immunoSEQ multiplex PCR, and TCRdb kept only the in-frame ones, dropping some. The sample yields about 60,000 clones, almost 75% seen once. Sequenced sample: PBMCs. The receptors stem from a man aged 50 or older in good health and CMV-seronegative.

A single count supports this clone. This chain joins TRBV5-1 and TRBJ2-7, with D possibly TRBD1 on 5 matching bases. This CDR3 is built from 14 residues. The V end was cut by 0 bases, the J end by 3 bases, with 10 bases between. CDR1 SGHRS and CDR2 YFSETQ come from the germline V gene. CDR3 residues: CASSLVGQGYEQYF. The CDR3 DNA reads TGCGCCAGCAGCTTGGTGGGGCAGGGCTACGAGCAGTACTTC.

This clone was recorded only once. V and J are TRBV25-1 and TRBJ2-3; weak D call: TRBD1 (6 bases). Germline V gene sequence: CDR1 MGHDK, CDR2 SYGVNS. Trimming stripped 6 bases from V and 3 bases from J, with 16 bases between. There are 15 residues in the CDR3. The CDR3 loop is CASRPGHGLTDTQYF. The CDR3 bases are TGTGCCAGCAGGCCGGGACACGGCTTAACAGATACGCAGTATTTT.

The chain joins TRBV6-5 to TRBJ2-7, with D possibly being TRBD1 (5 bases). The ends were cut back, 4 bases at V and 4 bases at J, with 14 bases in the middle. The CDR3 length is 14 residues. Germline-derived CDR1 and CDR2 are MNHEY and SVGAGI. The CDR3 spells CASSSPASGYEQYF. The CDR3 DNA is TGTGCCAGCAGTTCCCCCGCCTCAGGGTACGAGCAGTACTTC.